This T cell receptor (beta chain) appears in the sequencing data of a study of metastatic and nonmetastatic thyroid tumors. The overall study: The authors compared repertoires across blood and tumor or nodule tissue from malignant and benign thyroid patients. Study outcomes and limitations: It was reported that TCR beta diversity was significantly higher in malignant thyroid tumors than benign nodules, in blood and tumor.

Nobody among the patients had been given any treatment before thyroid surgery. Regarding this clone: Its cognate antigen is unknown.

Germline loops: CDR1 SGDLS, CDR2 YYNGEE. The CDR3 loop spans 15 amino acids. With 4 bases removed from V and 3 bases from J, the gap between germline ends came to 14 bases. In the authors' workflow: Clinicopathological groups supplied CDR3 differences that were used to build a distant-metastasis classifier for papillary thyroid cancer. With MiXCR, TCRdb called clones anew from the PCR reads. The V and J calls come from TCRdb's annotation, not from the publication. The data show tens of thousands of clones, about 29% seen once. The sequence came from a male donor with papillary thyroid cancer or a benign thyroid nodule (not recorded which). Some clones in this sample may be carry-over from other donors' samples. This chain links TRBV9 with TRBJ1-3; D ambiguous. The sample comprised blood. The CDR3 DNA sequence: TGTGCCAGCAGCTCGACGGACTCGGGTGGAAACACCATATATTTT. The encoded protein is CASSSTDSGGNTIYF.